The 9 T cell receptor beta chains given below trace back to one sample, sequenced in a study of human T cells and chemical hapten exposure (dated by TCRdb to the early 2020s). The time point label, as the study defines it: patch test 1, 2 weeks after DPC sensitization. Taken with the paper, the label for treatment or condition translates to: therapeutic diphenylcyclopropenone sensitization with weekly scalp DPC. Total RNA was extracted from unfractionated whole blood collected in Tempus Blood RNA tubes. The library was obtained by RACE. Sequencing instrument: NextSeq 500. In TCRdb, the public reads were trimmed at Q25 with fastp and aligned with MiXCR, with productive beta chains retained. Rows merge per CDR3 protein into single entries with the most common DNA and genes. This sample lists some 52,000 distinct CDR3 sequences; approximately 9.9% were detected once. The ten largest make up 1.5% to 2% of the sample.

The sample in question was whole blood, obtained in connection with sensitization to the hapten diphenylcyclopropenone (DPC). The receptor set was obtained from a woman aged 40 to 50 with alopecia areata. Some clones in this sample may be carry-over from other donors' samples.

This clonotype was observed many times. The V call is TRBV12-3 or TRBV12-4, the J call TRBJ1-1; D is ambiguous. This CDR3 has 12 amino acids. V dropped 0 bases and J dropped 11 bases, with 10 bases sitting between them. The CDR3 here is CASSLARGEAFF. The CDR3 coding sequence is TGTGCCAGCAGTTTAGCGCGGGGAGAGGCTTTCTTT.

This clonotype was seen a few times. The rearrangement links TRBV20-1 to TRBJ1-6; 8 bases fit TRBD1. Germline values: CDR1 DFQATT, CDR2 SNEGSKA (reference sequence). The V and J ends lost 0 bases and 8 bases, in that order; junction bases with no gene match: 9. The CDR3 has 16 residues. CDR3 DNA: TGCAGTGCTAGAGACACGGACAGGGCTGTCTATTCACCCCTCCACTTT. Translated, it gives CSARDTDRAVYSPLHF.

This clonotype was seen many times. The J gene is TRBJ2-1, the V gene TRBV4-1; D not certain. In germline, CDR1 is MGHRA, CDR2 YSYEKL. Trimming stripped 0 bases from V and 10 bases from J, with 7 bases between. The CDR3 length is 12 residues. CDR3 in amino acids: CASSQDLKEQFF. The CDR3 bases are TGCGCCAGCAGCCAAGATCTGAAAGAGCAGTTCTTC.

This rearrangement joins TRBV20-1 to TRBJ2-1; D is unresolved. Germline CDR1 is DFQATT and CDR2 is SNEGSKA (reference sequence). Trimming left V 1 base short and J 3 bases short, with 7 bases between. CDR3 size: 13 residues. The CDR3: CSARVSGYNEQFF. For the CDR3, the DNA is TGCAGTGCTAGAGTGTCTGGCTACAATGAGCAGTTCTTC.

This clonotype was recorded at least ten times. This chain connects TRBV2 to TRBJ2-7; either TRBD1 or TRBD2 may fit D (5 bases each). CDR3 length equals 14 residues. Germline V gene data show CDR1 as SNHLY and CDR2 as FYNNEI. The germline V and J ends were trimmed by 4 bases and 0 bases, with 10 bases remaining between them. The CDR3 region is CASSGGPTSYEQYF. In DNA, the CDR3 is TGTGCCAGCAGTGGGGGACCAACCTCCTACGAGCAGTACTTC.

This clonotype turned up a few times. V and J are TRBV9 and TRBJ2-1; tentative D call: TRBD1 (6 bases). The CDR3 sequence is 13 residues long. Germline V CDR1 and CDR2: SGDLS, YYNGEE. V was clipped by 4 bases and J by 8 bases, with 13 bases between them. CDR3: CASSSQDRDEQFF. Written as DNA, the CDR3 is TGTGCCAGCAGCTCCCAGGACAGAGATGAGCAGTTCTTC.

This clonotype has a count of ten or more. The chain couples TRBV11-3 to TRBJ2-1, with 14 positions matching TRBD2. CDR3 length equals 16 residues. Germline V gives CDR1 SGHNT, CDR2 YENEEA. Trimming cost V 5 bases and J 3 bases; bases outside gene matches: 3. CDR3 residues: CASSPGLAGGYNEQFF. Here the CDR3 DNA reads TGTGCCAGCAGCCCTGGACTAGCGGGAGGCTACAATGAGCAGTTCTTC.

This clonotype was seen only a few times. The V gene is TRBV7-9, the J gene TRBJ2-7; D is possibly TRBD1 or TRBD2 (6 bases each). Trimming removed 5 bases from V and 4 bases from J, with 24 bases in between. CDR1 SEHNR and CDR2 FQNEAQ come from the germline V gene (reference sequence). The CDR3 runs 17 residues. CDR3 DNA sequence: TGTGCCAGCAGCCCACCCCGCGGGACATATAATAGATACGAGCAGTACTTC. It specifies CASSPPRGTYNRYEQYF.

In its sample, this clonotype was seen many times. The chain carries TRBV7-9 and TRBJ2-3; a weak D match, TRBD1 (6 bases). Trimming left V 5 bases short and J 4 bases short, with 13 bases between. In germline, CDR1 is SEHNR, CDR2 FQNEAQ (reference sequence). This CDR3 region has 14 residues. Written as DNA, the CDR3 is TGTGCCAGCAGCCTGGGACATTCCCCAGATACGCAGTATTTT. Amino acids: CASSLGHSPDTQYF.